Listed below are T cell receptor beta chains from one sample, sequenced in a study of PD-1 and CTLA-4 blockade in melanoma. Produced via immunoSEQ multiplex PCR; TCRdb's table is partial and in-frame only. This table has around 32,000 clones, around 90% appearing once. Sequencing was performed on CD8+ T cells from peripheral blood, taken before anti-PD-1 treatment. The receptors were gathered from a human donor with melanoma. The CDR3 runs from the conserved cysteine through the conserved F or W. A D gene is named only where the DNA matches it firmly. Clone size, where shown, is once, few, many, or a class for clones that have expanded.

clone size	V gene	D gene	J gene	CDR3 protein	CDR3 DNA
.	TRBV5-5	.	TRBJ1-1	CASSLWEYTEAFF	TGTGCCAGCAGCTTGTGGGAGTACACTGAAGCTTTCTTT
.	TRBV28	TRBD2	TRBJ2-1	CASSFSLADSYNEQFF	TGTGCCAGCAGTTTTTCCCTAGCGGATTCCTACAATGAGCAGTTCTTC
.	TRBV30	TRBD2	TRBJ2-1	CAWSFSSGRLYNEQFF	TGTGCCTGGAGTTTTAGTAGCGGGAGACTCTACAATGAGCAGTTCTTC
.	TRBV6-5	.	TRBJ2-7	CASSYSTGSTYEQYF	TGTGCCAGCAGTTACTCTACCGGTTCTACCTACGAGCAGTACTTC
.	TRBV12-3/TRBV12-4	TRBD2	TRBJ2-1	CATRLAGVNEQFF	TGTGCCACCCGCTTAGCGGGAGTCAATGAGCAGTTCTTC
.	TRBV5-8	.	TRBJ2-5	CASSLAGQGYETQYF	TGTGCCAGCAGCTTGGCGGGCCAGGGCTACGAGACCCAGTACTTC
.	TRBV7-9	.	TRBJ1-1	CASSPRAMNTEAFF	TGTGCCAGCAGCCCCCGCGCTATGAACACTGAAGCTTTCTTT
.	TRBV9	.	TRBJ1-3	CASSVEYSGNTIYF	TGTGCCAGCAGCGTAGAGTACTCTGGAAACACCATATATTTT
.	TRBV11-2	TRBD2	TRBJ2-2	CASSSYTGTSGTGTGELFF	TGTGCCAGCAGCTCCTATACCGGGACTAGCGGGACCGGTACCGGGGAGCTGTTTTTT
.	TRBV28	.	TRBJ2-6	CASSTGLTSSGANVLTF	TGTGCCAGCAGCACAGGTCTGACTTCCTCTGGGGCCAACGTCCTGACTTTC
.	TRBV29-1	.	TRBJ1-1	CSVGMGGPEAFF	TGCAGCGTCGGAATGGGGGGTCCCGAAGCTTTCTTT
.	TRBV27	.	TRBJ1-5	CASSPRRSNQPQHF	TGTGCCAGCAGTCCCCGACGGAGCAATCAGCCCCAGCATTTT
.	TRBV3-1/TRBV3-2	.	TRBJ2-7	CASSIGTDYEQYF	TGTGCCAGCAGCATTGGGACGGACTACGAGCAGTACTTC
.	TRBV25-1	.	TRBJ2-5	CASSEFNQETQYF	TGTGCCAGCAGTGAATTCAACCAAGAGACCCAGTACTTC
.	TRBV30	TRBD1	TRBJ2-2	CAWVTGTANTGELFF	TGTGCCTGGGTTACCGGGACAGCGAACACCGGGGAGCTGTTTTTT
.	TRBV7-8	.	TRBJ1-2	CASSFGPEGAGYTF	TGTGCCAGCAGCTTCGGACCCGAGGGTGCTGGCTACACCTTC
.	TRBV7-9	TRBD1	TRBJ2-7	CAISGTGAYEQYF	TGTGCCATCTCGGGGACAGGAGCCTACGAGCAGTACTTC
.	TRBV2	.	TRBJ2-7	CASSEEVAQGYEQYF	TGTGCCAGCAGTGAAGAGGTCGCACAGGGCTACGAGCAGTACTTC
.	TRBV27	TRBD1	TRBJ1-1	CASSPGQGPEAFF	TGTGCCAGCAGCCCAGGACAGGGGCCTGAAGCTTTCTTT
.	TRBV19	.	TRBJ2-5	CASSILGSQETQYF	TGTGCCAGTAGTATTCTCGGCTCACAAGAGACCCAGTACTTC
.	TRBV6-1	.	TRBJ2-6	CASSDTPSGANVLTF	TGTGCCAGCAGTGATACACCCTCTGGGGCCAACGTCCTGACTTTC
.	TRBV11-2	TRBD2	TRBJ2-1	CASSARLAGEPYNEQFF	TGTGCCAGCAGCGCAAGATTAGCGGGCGAACCATACAATGAGCAGTTCTTC
.	TRBV7-8	.	TRBJ2-3	CASSLAHWGAGDTQYF	TGTGCCAGCAGCTTAGCGCATTGGGGTGCGGGAGATACGCAGTATTTT
.	TRBV7-6	TRBD1	TRBJ1-5	CASSQHPTGYTQPQHF	TGTGCCAGCAGCCAGCATCCGACAGGGTACACGCAGCCCCAGCATTTT
few	TRBV12-3/TRBV12-4	.	TRBJ1-5	CASSRSLSQPQHF	TGTGCCAGCAGCCGGAGTTTGAGTCAGCCCCAGCATTTT
once	TRBV30	TRBD2	TRBJ2-3	CAWSETSGTDTQYF	TGTGCCTGGAGTGAGACTAGCGGGACAGATACGCAGTATTTT
.	TRBV29-1	TRBD1	TRBJ1-2	CSATDRGNGYTF	TGCAGCGCGACGGACAGGGGTAATGGCTACACCTTC
.	TRBV10-2	TRBD2	TRBJ2-1	CASSLTSGRYNEQFF	TGCGCCAGCAGTCTGACTAGCGGGAGATACAATGAGCAGTTCTTC
.	TRBV6-1	.	TRBJ1-1	CASSDIGGDNYEAFF	TGTGCCAGCAGTGACATCGGAGGCGATAACTATGAAGCTTTCTTT
.	TRBV7-3	TRBD1	TRBJ2-1	CASSPDRGAEQFF	TGTGCCAGCAGCCCGGACAGGGGAGCTGAGCAGTTCTTC
.	TRBV6-6	TRBD2	TRBJ2-1	CASSESGRGWNEQFF	TGTGCCAGCAGTGAGAGCGGGAGAGGGTGGAATGAGCAGTTCTTC
.	TRBV5-1	.	TRBJ1-6	CASSAGFSPLHF	TGCGCCAGCAGCGCGGGTTTTTCACCCCTCCACTTT
.	TRBV28	TRBD1	TRBJ1-5	CASSATGAESQPQHF	TGTGCCAGCAGTGCCACAGGGGCTGAAAGTCAGCCCCAGCATTTT
.	TRBV27	.	TRBJ2-3	CASSLSSSTDTQYF	TGTGCCAGCAGTTTATCATCTAGCACAGATACGCAGTATTTT
.	TRBV6-2/TRBV6-3	.	TRBJ2-5	CASSSGEQETQYF	TGTGCCAGCAGTTCAGGGGAACAAGAGACCCAGTACTTC
.	TRBV28	.	TRBJ1-2	CASKGDPLPNYGYTF	TGTGCCAGTAAAGGAGACCCTTTACCTAACTATGGCTACACCTTC
.	TRBV5-4	TRBD2	TRBJ2-7	CASSPGDYSYEQYF	TGTGCCAGCAGCCCCGGGGACTACTCCTACGAGCAGTACTTC
.	TRBV19	TRBD2	TRBJ2-2	CASSIASGGYTGELFF	TGTGCCAGTAGTATAGCCAGCGGGGGATACACCGGGGAGCTGTTTTTT
.	TRBV24-1	.	TRBJ2-5	CATSDLGGGQETQYF	TGTGCCACCAGTGATTTGGGTGGGGGCCAAGAGACCCAGTACTTC
.	TRBV27	.	TRBJ2-3	CASSGGTETDTQYF	TGTGCCAGCAGTGGGGGGACAGAGACAGATACGCAGTATTTT
.	TRBV5-4	TRBD2	TRBJ2-1	CASSLGLAENEQFF	TGTGCCAGCAGCTTGGGTCTAGCGGAGAATGAGCAGTTCTTC
.	TRBV7-9	.	TRBJ1-1	CASSPGLSMGPEAFF	TGTGCCAGCAGCCCGGGACTCTCGATGGGACCTGAAGCTTTCTTT
.	TRBV28	TRBD1	TRBJ2-1	CASSGDRDSYNEQFF	TGTGCCAGCAGTGGGGACAGGGACTCCTACAATGAGCAGTTCTTC
once	TRBV10-2	TRBD2	TRBJ2-5	CASGLAGFQETQYF	TGCGCCAGCGGACTAGCGGGGTTCCAAGAGACCCAGTACTTC
.	TRBV7-2	TRBD2	TRBJ2-3	CASSLAGRLAVYTDTQYF	TGTGCCAGCAGCTTAGCGGGGAGACTAGCGGTATACACAGATACGCAGTATTTT
.	TRBV5-4	.	TRBJ2-3	CASSLEGSSTDTQYF	TGTGCCAGCAGCTTGGAGGGCAGTAGCACAGATACGCAGTATTTT
.	TRBV7-2	.	TRBJ1-2	CASSFPGDLHYGYTF	TGTGCCAGCAGCTTCCCGGGGGACCTTCACTATGGCTACACCTTC
.	TRBV7-2	.	TRBJ2-6	CASSLKSPLEYTGANVLTF	TGTGCCAGCAGCTTAAAAAGTCCCTTGGAGTACACTGGGGCCAACGTCCTGACTTTC
.	TRBV19	.	TRBJ2-2	CASRPGLGTGELFF	TGTGCCAGTAGACCGGGGCTCGGCACCGGGGAGCTGTTTTTT
.	TRBV27	TRBD1	TRBJ1-2	CASSARDRGGYTF	TGTGCCAGCAGTGCCCGCGACAGGGGTGGCTACACCTTC
.	TRBV4-2	.	TRBJ2-1	CASSQEAGHIYNEQFF	TGTGCCAGCAGCCAAGAAGCGGGACACATCTACAATGAGCAGTTCTTC
.	TRBV4-2	.	TRBJ2-2	CASSQTGPPMNTGELFF	TGTGCCAGCAGCCAAACAGGGCCACCGATGAACACCGGGGAGCTGTTTTTT
.	TRBV3-1/TRBV3-2	.	TRBJ1-2	CASSPGVGYGYTF	TGTGCCAGCAGTCCAGGGGTGGGCTATGGCTACACCTTC